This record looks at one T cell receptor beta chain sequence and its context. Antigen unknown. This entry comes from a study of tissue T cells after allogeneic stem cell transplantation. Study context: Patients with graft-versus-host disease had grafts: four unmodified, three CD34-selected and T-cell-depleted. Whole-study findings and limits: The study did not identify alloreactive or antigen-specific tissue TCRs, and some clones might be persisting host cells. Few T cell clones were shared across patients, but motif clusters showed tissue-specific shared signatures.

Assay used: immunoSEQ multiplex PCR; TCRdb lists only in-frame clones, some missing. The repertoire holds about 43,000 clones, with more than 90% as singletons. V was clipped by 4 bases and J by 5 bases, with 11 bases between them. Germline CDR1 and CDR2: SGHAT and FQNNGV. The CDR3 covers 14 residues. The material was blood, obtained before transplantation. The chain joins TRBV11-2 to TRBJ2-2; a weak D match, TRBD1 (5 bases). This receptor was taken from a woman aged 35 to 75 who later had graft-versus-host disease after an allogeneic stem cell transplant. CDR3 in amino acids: CASSSRQSTGELFF. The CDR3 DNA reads TGTGCCAGCAGCTCCAGACAGTCTACCGGGGAGCTGTTTTTT. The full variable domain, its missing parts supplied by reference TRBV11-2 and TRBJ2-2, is EAGVAQSPRYKIIEKRQSVAFWCNPISGHATLYWYQQILGQGPKLLIQFQNNGVVDDSQLPKDRFSAERLKGVDSTLKIQPAKLEDSAVYLCASSSRQSTGELFFGEGSRLTVL.